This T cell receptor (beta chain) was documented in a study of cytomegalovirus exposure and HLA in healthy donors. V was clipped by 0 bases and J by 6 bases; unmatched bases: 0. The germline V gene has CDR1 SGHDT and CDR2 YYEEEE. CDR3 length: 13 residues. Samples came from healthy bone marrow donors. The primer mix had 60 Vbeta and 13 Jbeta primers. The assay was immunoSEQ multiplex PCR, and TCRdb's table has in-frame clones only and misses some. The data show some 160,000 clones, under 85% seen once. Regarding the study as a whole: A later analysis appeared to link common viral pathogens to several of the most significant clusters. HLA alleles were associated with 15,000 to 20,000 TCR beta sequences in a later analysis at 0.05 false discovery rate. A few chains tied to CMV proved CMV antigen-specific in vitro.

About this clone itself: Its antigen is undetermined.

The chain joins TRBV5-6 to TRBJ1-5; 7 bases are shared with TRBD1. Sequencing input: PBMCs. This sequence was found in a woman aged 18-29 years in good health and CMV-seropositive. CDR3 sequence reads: CASSLDRGQPQHF. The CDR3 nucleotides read TGTGCCAGCAGCTTGGACAGGGGTCAGCCCCAGCATTTT.